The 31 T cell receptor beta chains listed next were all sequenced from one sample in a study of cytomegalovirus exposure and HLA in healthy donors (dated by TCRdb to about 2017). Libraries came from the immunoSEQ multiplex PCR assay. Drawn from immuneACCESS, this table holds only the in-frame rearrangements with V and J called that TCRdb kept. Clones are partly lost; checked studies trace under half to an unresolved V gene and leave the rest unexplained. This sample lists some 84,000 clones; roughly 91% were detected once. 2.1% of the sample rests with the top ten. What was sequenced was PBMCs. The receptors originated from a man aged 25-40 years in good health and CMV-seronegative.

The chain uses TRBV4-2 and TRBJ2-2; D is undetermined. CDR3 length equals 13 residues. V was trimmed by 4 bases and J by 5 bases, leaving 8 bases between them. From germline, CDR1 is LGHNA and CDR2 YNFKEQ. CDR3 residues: CASSPTRTGELFF. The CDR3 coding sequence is TGTGCCAGCAGCCCCACGAGAACCGGGGAGCTGTTTTTT.

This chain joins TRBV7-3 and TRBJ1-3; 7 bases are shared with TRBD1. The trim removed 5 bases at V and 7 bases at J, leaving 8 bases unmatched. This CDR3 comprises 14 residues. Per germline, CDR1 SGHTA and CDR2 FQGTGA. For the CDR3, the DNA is TGTGCCAGCAGCCTTCTACAGGGGCCCAACACCATATATTTT. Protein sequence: CASSLLQGPNTIYF.

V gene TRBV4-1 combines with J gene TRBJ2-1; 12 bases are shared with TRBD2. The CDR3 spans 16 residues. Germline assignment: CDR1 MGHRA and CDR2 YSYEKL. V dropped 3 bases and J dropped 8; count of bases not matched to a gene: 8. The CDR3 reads CASSQAGTSGRDEQFF. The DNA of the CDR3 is TGCGCCAGCAGCCAGGCCGGGACTAGCGGGCGTGATGAGCAGTTCTTC.

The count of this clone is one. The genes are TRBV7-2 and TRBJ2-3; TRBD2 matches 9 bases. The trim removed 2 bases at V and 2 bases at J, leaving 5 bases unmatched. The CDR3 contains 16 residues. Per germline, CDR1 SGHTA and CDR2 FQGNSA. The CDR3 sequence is CASSLNSGGNTDTQYF. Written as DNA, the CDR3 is TGTGCCAGCAGCTTAAATAGCGGGGGAAACACAGATACGCAGTATTTT.

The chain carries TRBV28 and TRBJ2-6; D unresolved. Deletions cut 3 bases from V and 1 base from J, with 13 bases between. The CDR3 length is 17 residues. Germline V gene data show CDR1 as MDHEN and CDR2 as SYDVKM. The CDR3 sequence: CASSFAGYWSGANVLTF. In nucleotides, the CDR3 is TGTGCCAGCAGTTTTGCAGGTTATTGGTCTGGGGCCAACGTCCTGACTTTC.

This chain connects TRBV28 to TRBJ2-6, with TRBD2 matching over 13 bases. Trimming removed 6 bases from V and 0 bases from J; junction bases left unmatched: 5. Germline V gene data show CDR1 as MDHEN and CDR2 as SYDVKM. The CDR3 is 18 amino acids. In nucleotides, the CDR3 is TGTGCCAGCAGCTTTGGACTAGCGGGAGCCTCTGGGGCCAACGTCCTGACTTTC. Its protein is CASSFGLAGASGANVLTF.

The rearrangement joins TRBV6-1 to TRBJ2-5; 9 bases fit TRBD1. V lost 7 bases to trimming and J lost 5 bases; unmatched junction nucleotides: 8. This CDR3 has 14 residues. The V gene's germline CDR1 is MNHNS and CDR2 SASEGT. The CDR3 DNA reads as TGTGCCAGCATTAACCACAGGGGGCGGGAGACCCAGTACTTC. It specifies CASINHRGRETQYF.

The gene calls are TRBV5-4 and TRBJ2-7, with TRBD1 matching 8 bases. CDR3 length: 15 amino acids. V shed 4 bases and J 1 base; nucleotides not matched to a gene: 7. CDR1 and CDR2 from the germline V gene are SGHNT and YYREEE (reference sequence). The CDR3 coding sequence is TGTGCCAGCAGCGCCGGGACAGGAAATTCCTACGAGCAGTACTTC. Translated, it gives CASSAGTGNSYEQYF.

CDR3 residues: CASSSGGQGTYEQYF. CDR3 bases: TGCGCCAGCAGCTCGGGGGGACAGGGGACCTACGAGCAGTACTTC. The V gene is TRBV5-1, the J gene TRBJ2-7; TRBD1 matches at 10 bases. Losses at the gene ends were 3 bases for V and 2 bases for J; bases not matched to a gene: 5. The CDR3 extends over 15 amino acids. CDR1 is SGHRS, CDR2 YFSETQ, per germline. Variable domain in full (rest from reference TRBV5-1 and TRBJ2-7): KAGVTQTPRYLIKTRGQQVTLSCSPISGHRSVSWYQQTPGQGLQFLFEYFSETQRNKGNFPGRFSGRQFSNSRSEMNVSTLELGDSALYLCASSSGGQGTYEQYFGPGTRLTVT.

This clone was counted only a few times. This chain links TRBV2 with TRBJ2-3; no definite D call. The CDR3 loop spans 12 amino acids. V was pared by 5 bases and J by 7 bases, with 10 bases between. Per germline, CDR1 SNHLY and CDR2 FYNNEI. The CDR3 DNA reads TGTGCCAGCAGTCCGCTAGAAAATACGCAGTATTTT. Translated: CASSPLENTQYF. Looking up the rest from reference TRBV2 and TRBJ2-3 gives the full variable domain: EPEVTQTPSHQVTQMGQEVILRCVPISNHLYFYWYRQILGQKVEFLVSFYNNEISEKSEIFDDQFSVERPDGSNFTLKIRSTKLEDSAMYFCASSPLENTQYFGPGTRLTVL.

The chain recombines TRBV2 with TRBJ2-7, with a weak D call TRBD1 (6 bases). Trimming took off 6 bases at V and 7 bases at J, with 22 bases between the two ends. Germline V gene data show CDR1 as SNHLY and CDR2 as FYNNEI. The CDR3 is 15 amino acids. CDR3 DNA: TGTGCCAGCAGGGCGACAGGTTGGGGCTCGGGTGAGCAGTACTTC. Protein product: CASRATGWGSGEQYF.

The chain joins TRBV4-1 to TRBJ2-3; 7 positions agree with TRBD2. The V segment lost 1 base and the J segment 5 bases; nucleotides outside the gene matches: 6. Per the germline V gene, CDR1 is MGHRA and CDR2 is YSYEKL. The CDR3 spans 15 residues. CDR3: CASSQAGRELDTQYF. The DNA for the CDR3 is TGCGCCAGCAGCCAAGCCGGGCGGGAGCTAGATACGCAGTATTTT.

The CDR3: CASTLLAPGSNEQFF. CDR3 coding DNA: TGCGCCAGCACCTTACTAGCGCCTGGGTCCAATGAGCAGTTCTTC. The rearrangement joins TRBV10-2 to TRBJ2-1, with TRBD2 matching 7 bases. Losses at the gene ends were 7 bases for V and 6 bases for J; bases not matched to a gene: 12. From germline, CDR1 is WSHSY and CDR2 SAAADI. The CDR3 extends over 15 amino acids.

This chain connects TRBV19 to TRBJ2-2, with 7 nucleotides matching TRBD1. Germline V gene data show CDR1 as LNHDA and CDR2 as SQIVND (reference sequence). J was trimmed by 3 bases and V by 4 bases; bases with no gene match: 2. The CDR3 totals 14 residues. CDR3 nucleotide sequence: TGTGCCAGTAGTAACACAGGGGACACCGGGGAGCTGTTTTTT. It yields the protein CASSNTGDTGELFF.

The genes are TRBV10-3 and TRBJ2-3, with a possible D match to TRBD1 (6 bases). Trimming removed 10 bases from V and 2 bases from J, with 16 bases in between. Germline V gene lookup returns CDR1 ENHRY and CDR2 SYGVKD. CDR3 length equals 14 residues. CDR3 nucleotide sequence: TGTGCCACTCTTGAAGGACAGATCACAGATACGCAGTATTTT. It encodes CATLEGQITDTQYF.

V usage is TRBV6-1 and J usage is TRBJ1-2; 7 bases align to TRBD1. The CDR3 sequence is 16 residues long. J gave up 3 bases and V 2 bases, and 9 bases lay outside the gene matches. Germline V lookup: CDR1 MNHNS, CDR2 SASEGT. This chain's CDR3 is CASSETLRGLDYGYTF. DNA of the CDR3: TGTGCCAGCAGTGAAACTCTAAGGGGGCTGGACTATGGCTACACCTTC.

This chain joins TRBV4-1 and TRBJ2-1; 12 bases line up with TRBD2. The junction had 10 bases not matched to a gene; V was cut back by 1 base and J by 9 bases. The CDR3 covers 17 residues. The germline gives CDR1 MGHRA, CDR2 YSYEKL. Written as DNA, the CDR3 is TGCGCCAGCAGCCAAGTATCGCTAGCGGGAGGGTCCAGTGAGCAGTTCTTC. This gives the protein CASSQVSLAGGSSEQFF.

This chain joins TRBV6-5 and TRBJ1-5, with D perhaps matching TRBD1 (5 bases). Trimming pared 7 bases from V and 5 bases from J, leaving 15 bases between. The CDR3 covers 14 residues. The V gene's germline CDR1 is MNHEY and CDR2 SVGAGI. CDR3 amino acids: CASKEGTADQPQHF. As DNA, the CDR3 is TGTGCCAGCAAAGAAGGGACTGCTGATCAGCCCCAGCATTTT.

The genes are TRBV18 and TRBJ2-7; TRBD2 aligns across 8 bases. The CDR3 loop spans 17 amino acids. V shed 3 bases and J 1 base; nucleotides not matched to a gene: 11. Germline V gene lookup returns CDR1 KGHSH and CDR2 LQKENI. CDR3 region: CASSPRGGESSSYEQYF. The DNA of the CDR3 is TGTGCCAGCTCACCCCGGGGGGGGGAATCTTCTTCCTACGAGCAGTACTTC.

CDR3 DNA sequence: TGTGCCAGCAGTGTATCGATGAGCCTCTCTGGAAACACCATATATTTT. Its translation is CASSVSMSLSGNTIYF. The chain is built from TRBV6-1 and TRBJ1-3, with D uncertain. Germline V lookup: CDR1 MNHNS, CDR2 SASEGT. This CDR3 comprises 16 residues. The V end lost 4 bases, the J end lost 0 bases, and 13 bases lay between the germline ends.

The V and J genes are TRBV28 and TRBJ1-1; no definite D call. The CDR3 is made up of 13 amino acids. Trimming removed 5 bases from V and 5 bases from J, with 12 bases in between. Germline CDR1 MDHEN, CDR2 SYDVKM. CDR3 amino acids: CASSLPVVTEAFF. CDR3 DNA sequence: TGTGCCAGCAGTCTCCCTGTAGTAACTGAAGCTTTCTTT.

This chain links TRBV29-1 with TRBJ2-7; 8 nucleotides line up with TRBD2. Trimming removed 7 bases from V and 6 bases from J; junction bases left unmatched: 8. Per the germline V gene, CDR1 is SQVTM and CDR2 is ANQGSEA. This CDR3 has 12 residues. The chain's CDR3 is CSADAGGSEQYF. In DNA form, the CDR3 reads TGCAGCGCCGACGCGGGGGGCTCCGAGCAGTACTTC.

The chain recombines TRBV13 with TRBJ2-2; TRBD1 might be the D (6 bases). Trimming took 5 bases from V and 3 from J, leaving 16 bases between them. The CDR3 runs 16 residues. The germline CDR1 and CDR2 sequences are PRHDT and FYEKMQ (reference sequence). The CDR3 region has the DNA TGTGCCAGCAGCCCGATGTCAGGGGCCTACACCGGGGAGCTGTTTTTT. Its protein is CASSPMSGAYTGELFF.

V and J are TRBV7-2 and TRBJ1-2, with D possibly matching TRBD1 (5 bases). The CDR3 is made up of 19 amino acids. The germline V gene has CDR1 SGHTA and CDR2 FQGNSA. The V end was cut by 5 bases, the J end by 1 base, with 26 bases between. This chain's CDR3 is CASSRERRGGSPDNYGYTF. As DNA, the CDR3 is TGTGCCAGCAGCCGAGAGAGGAGGGGCGGTTCTCCAGATAACTATGGCTACACCTTC. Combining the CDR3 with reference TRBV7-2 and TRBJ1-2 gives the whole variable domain GAGVSQSPSNKVTEKGKDVELRCDPISGHTALYWYRQSLGQGLEFLIYFQGNSAPDKSGLPSDRFSAERTGGSVSTLTIQRTQQEDSAVYLCASSRERRGGSPDNYGYTFGSGTRLTVV.

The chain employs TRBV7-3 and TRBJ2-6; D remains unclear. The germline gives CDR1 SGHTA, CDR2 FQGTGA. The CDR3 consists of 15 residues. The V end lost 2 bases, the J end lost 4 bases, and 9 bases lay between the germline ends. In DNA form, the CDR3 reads TGTGCCAGCAGCTTATCTTCGAGGGGGGCCAACGTCCTGACTTTC. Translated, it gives CASSLSSRGANVLTF.

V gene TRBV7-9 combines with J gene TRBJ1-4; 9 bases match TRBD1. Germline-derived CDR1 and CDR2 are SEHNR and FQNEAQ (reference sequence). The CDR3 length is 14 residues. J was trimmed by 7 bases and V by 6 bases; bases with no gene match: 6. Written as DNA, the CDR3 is TGTGCCAGCAGTTCGGACAGGGGTGGTGAAAAACTGTTTTTT. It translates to CASSSDRGGEKLFF.

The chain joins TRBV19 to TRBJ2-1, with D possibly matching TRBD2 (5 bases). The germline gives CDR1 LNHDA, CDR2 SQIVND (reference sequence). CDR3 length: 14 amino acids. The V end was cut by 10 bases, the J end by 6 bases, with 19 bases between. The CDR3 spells CATHGMSLGNEQFF. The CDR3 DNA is TGTGCCACTCACGGGATGTCTTTAGGCAATGAGCAGTTCTTC.

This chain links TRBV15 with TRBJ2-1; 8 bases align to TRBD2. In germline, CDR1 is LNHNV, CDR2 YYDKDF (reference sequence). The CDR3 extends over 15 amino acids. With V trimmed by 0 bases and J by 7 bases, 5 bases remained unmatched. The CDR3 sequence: CATSRDGRALNEQFF. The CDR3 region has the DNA TGTGCCACCAGCAGAGACGGGAGGGCCCTTAATGAGCAGTTCTTC.

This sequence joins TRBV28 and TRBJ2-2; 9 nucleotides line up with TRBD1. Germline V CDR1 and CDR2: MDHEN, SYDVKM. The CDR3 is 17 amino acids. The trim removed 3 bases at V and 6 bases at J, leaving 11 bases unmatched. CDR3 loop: CASSFSPGQGGPGELFF. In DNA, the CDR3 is TGTGCCAGCAGTTTTTCGCCGGGACAGGGAGGCCCCGGGGAGCTGTTTTTT.

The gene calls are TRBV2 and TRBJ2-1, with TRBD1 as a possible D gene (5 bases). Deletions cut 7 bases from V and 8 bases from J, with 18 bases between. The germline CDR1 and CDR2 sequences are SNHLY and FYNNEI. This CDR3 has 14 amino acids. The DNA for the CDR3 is TGTGCCAGCAACGACAGCAAAAAATGGGATGAGCAGTTCTTC. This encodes CASNDSKKWDEQFF.

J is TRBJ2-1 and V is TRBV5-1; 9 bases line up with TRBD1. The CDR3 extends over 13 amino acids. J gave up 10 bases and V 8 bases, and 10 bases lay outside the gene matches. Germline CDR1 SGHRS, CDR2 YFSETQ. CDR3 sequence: CASRTQGAREQFF. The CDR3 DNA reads TGCGCCAGTAGAACACAGGGGGCGCGGGAGCAGTTCTTC.